The 6 T cell receptor beta chains below all came from one sample that was sequenced in a study of cytomegalovirus exposure and HLA in healthy donors. The PCR ran on 60 Vbeta and 13 Jbeta primers. Libraries were prepared by immunoSEQ multiplex PCR; TCRdb keeps only in-frame clonotypes and omits some of them. This sample has 110,000 to 150,000 clones, with 80% found just once. The sample consisted of PBMCs. All receptors come from a man in his forties in good health and CMV-seronegative.

This clone occurred once. The CDR3 reads CASSLNAAGVKSYEQYF. The CDR3 DNA sequence: TGTGCCAGCAGCCTCAATGCCGCAGGGGTCAAATCCTACGAGCAGTACTTC. This rearrangement joins TRBV7-6 to TRBJ2-7, with D perhaps TRBD1 (6 bases). V was trimmed by 5 bases and J by 1 base, leaving 21 bases between them. Germline V CDR1 and CDR2: SGHVS, FNYEAQ. This CDR3 spans 17 amino acids. Full variable domain (outside the CDR3, taken from reference TRBV7-6 and TRBJ2-7): GAGVSQSPRYKVTKRGQDVALRCDPISGHVSLYWYRQALGQGPEFLTYFNYEAQQDKSGLPNDRFSAERPEGSISTLTIQRTEQRDSAMYRCASSLNAAGVKSYEQYFGPGTRLTVT.

This clone was counted once. This sequence joins TRBV5-1 and TRBJ2-5, with D tentatively TRBD1 (5 bases). V lost 6 bases to trimming and J lost 2 bases, with 17 bases between them. The germline CDR1 and CDR2 sequences are SGHRS and YFSETQ. This CDR3 spans 15 amino acids. CDR3: CASTLSGIQQETQYF. The CDR3 DNA reads as TGCGCCAGCACCCTATCAGGGATTCAACAAGAGACCCAGTACTTC.

The J gene is TRBJ1-1, the V gene TRBV7-9, with D possibly being TRBD1 (6 bases). The V gene's germline CDR1 is SEHNR and CDR2 FQNEAQ (reference sequence). The CDR3 has 15 residues. The V end lost 5 bases, the J end lost 0 bases, and 13 bases lay between the germline ends. The CDR3, as DNA: TGTGCCAGCAGCGTTACCGGGACAATGAACACTGAAGCTTTCTTT. Its translation is CASSVTGTMNTEAFF. The full variable domain, its missing parts supplied by reference TRBV7-9 and TRBJ1-1, is DTGVSQNPRHKITKRGQNVTFRCDPISEHNRLYWYRQTLGQGPEFLTYFQNEAQLEKSRLLSDRFSAERPKGSFSTLEIQRTEQGDSAMYLCASSVTGTMNTEAFFGQGTRLTVV.

This clone was counted between two and nine times. V and J are TRBV28 and TRBJ1-5, with D possibly TRBD1 on 6 matching bases. Trimming left V 5 bases short and J 6 bases short, with 20 bases between. Germline V gene lookup returns CDR1 MDHEN and CDR2 SYDVKM. The CDR3 spans 16 residues. The CDR3 is CASSQLQGKGSQPQHF. For the CDR3, the DNA is TGTGCCAGCAGTCAACTACAGGGTAAAGGTAGTCAGCCCCAGCATTTT.

This rearrangement joins TRBV4-3 to TRBJ1-3; D remains ambiguous. V dropped 1 base and J dropped 3 bases, with 10 bases sitting between them. This CDR3 has 15 amino acids. Germline assignment: CDR1 LGHNA and CDR2 YSLEER. As DNA, the CDR3 is TGCGCCAGCAGCCAAGTCGGGGATGTTGGAAACACCATATATTTT. It is translated as CASSQVGDVGNTIYF.

The V gene is TRBV18, the J gene TRBJ1-2; D is possibly TRBD1 (6 bases). V shed 0 bases and J shed 4 bases, with 15 bases lying between them. From germline, CDR1 is KGHSH and CDR2 LQKENI. The CDR3 sequence is 16 residues long. The CDR3 spells CASSPPIGQTIYGYTF. The DNA for the CDR3 is TGTGCCAGCTCACCACCCATCGGACAGACAATCTATGGCTACACCTTC.